The TCR beta chain described here comes from a study of shared clonotypes between healthy human individuals. Study conclusions and caveats: What rarefaction showed was incomplete sorted-subset sequencing despite large depth. The authors sampled blood alone, and tissue repertoires likely differ. A handful of donors held about 4.5% of naive CD4 clonotypes in common.

Repertoires were generated with immunoSEQ multiplex PCR, while TCRdb's copy carries only in-frame clones and drops some. The repertoire holds 2.5 million or so clones, roughly 92% seen once, with roughly 0.15% in the top ten. About this clone itself: Its matching antigen is unknown.

In the CD4+ fraction, cells were divided into CD45RA+ naive and CD45RA-negative memory subsets. This CDR3 has 14 amino acids. The V end was cut by 7 bases, the J end by 7 bases, with 15 bases between. From germline, CDR1 is SGHRS and CDR2 YFSETQ. The sequenced material came from naive CD4+ T cells sorted from blood. Subset of the sample: CD45RA+ positively selected. The rearrangement links TRBV5-1 to TRBJ1-6; D might be TRBD1 (5 bases). This TCR derives from a man aged 18 to 30 in good health. The CDR3 spells CASGLGAKNSPLHF. CDR3 nucleotide sequence: TGCGCCAGCGGTCTCGGGGCGAAGAATTCACCCCTCCACTTT.